The clone carrying this T cell receptor (beta chain) came up many times. V was shortened by 6 bases and J by 4 bases, with 12 bases between the two germline ends. The CDR3 has 14 amino acids. Germline CDR1 is SEHNR and CDR2 is FQNEAQ (reference sequence). This sample is part of a study of T cell changes during pregnancy in multiple sclerosis. TCRdb's table, derived via immunoSEQ multiplex PCR, lists solely in-frame clones and lacks some. Seen here are some 70,000 clones, about 92% observed once, and the top ten hold over 1.3%. The chain joins TRBV7-9 to TRBJ1-4, with D perhaps matching TRBD1 (6 bases). The receptor's source is a female donor in good health, enrolled as a control in a pregnancy study. The specimen comprised peripheral blood, sampled in the second trimester of pregnancy. CDR3 protein: CASSPGGFNEKLFF. The CDR3 bases are TGTGCCAGCAGTCCTGGGGGCTTTAATGAAAAACTGTTTTTT. The full variable domain, completed using reference TRBV7-9 and TRBJ1-4, is DTGVSQNPRHKITKRGQNVTFRCDPISEHNRLYWYRQTLGQGPEFLTYFQNEAQLEKSRLLSDRFSAERPKGSFSTLEIQRTEQGDSAMYLCASSPGGFNEKLFFGSGTQLSVL.